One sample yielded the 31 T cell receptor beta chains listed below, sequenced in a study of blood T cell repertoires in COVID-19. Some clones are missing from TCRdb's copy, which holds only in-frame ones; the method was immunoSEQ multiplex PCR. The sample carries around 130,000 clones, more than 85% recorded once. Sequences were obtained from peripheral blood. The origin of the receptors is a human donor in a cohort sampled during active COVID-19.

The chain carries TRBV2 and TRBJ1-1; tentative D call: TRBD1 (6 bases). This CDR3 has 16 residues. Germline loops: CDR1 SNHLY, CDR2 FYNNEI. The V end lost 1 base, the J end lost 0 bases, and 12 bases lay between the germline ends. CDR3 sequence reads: CASSEGFQGMNTEAFF. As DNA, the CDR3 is TGTGCCAGCAGTGAAGGGTTTCAGGGGATGAACACTGAAGCTTTCTTT.

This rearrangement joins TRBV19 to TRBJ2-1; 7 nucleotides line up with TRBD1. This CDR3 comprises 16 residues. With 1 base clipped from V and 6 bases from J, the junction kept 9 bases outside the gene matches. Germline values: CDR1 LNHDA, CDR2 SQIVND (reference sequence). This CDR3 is CASSIGQGGLSNEQFF. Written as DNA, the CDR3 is TGTGCCAGTAGTATAGGACAGGGTGGTTTAAGCAATGAGCAGTTCTTC.

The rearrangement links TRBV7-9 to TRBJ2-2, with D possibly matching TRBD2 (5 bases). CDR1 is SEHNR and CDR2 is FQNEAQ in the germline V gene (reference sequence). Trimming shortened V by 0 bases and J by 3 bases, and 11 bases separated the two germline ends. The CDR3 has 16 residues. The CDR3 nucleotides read TGTGCCAGCAGCTTAGCGCGGGTCAGAGACACCGGGGAGCTGTTTTTT. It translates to CASSLARVRDTGELFF.

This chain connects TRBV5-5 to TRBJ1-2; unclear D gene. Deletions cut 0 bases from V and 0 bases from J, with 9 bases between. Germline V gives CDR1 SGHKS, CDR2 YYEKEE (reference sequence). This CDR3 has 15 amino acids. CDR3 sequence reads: CASSLGLAANYGYTF. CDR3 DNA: TGTGCCAGCAGCTTGGGGCTCGCCGCTAACTATGGCTACACCTTC.

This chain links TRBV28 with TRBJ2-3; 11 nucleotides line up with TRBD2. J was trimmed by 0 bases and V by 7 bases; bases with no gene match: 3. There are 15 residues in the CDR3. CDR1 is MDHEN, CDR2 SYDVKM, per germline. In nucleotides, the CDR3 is TGTGCCAGCACGTCTAGCGGGGGGAGCACAGATACGCAGTATTTT. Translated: CASTSSGGSTDTQYF.

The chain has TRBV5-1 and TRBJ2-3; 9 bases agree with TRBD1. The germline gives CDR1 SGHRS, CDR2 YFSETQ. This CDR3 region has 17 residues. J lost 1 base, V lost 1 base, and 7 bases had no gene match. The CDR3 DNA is TGCGCCAGCAGCTTGAACAGGACAGGGGCAGGCACAGATACGCAGTATTTT. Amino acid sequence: CASSLNRTGAGTDTQYF. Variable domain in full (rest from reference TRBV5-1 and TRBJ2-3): KAGVTQTPRYLIKTRGQQVTLSCSPISGHRSVSWYQQTPGQGLQFLFEYFSETQRNKGNFPGRFSGRQFSNSRSEMNVSTLELGDSALYLCASSLNRTGAGTDTQYFGPGTRLTVL.

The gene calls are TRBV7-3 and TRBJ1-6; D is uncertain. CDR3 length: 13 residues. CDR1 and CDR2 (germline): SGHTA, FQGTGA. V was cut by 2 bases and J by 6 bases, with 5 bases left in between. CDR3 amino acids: CASSLQFNSPLHF. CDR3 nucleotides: TGTGCCAGCAGCTTACAGTTTAATTCACCCCTCCACTTT.

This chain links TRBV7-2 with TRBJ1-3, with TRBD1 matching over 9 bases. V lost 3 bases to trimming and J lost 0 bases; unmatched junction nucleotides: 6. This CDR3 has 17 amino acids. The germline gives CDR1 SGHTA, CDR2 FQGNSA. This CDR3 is CASSFGTGPSSGNTIYF. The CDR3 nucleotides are TGTGCCAGCAGCTTTGGGACAGGGCCTAGCTCTGGAAACACCATATATTTT.

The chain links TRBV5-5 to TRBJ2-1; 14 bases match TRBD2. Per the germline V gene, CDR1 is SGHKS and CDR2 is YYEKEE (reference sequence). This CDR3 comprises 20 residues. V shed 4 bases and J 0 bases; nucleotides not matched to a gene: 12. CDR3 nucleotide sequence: TGTGCCAGCAGCCCTGAAGGGACTAGCGGGAGCCAGAGCTCCTACAATGAGCAGTTCTTC. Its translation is CASSPEGTSGSQSSYNEQFF.

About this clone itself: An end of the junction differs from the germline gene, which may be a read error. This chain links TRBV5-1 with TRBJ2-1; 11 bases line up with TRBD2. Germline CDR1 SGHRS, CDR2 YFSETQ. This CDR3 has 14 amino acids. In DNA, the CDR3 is TGCGCCAGCAGTTTGGGACTAGCGGACAATGAGCAGTTCTTC. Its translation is CASSLGLADNEQFF.

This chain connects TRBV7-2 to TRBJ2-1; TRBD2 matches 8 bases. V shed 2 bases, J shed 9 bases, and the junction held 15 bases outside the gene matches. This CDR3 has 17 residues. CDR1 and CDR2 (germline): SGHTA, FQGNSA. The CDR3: CASSLLSSGRGKGEQFF. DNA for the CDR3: TGTGCCAGCAGCTTATTATCCAGCGGGAGAGGTAAGGGTGAGCAGTTCTTC.

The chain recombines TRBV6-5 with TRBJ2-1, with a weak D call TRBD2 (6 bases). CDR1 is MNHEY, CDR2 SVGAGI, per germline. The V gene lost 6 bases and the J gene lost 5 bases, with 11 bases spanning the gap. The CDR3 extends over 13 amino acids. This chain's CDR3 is CASSMTRNNEQFF. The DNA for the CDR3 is TGTGCCAGCAGCATGACTAGAAACAATGAGCAGTTCTTC.

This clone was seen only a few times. CDR3 nucleotides: TGTGCCAGTAGTGTTGCCACCGCGTATTCGGGGAACACTGAAGCTTTCTTT. Its translation is CASSVATAYSGNTEAFF. The chain combines TRBV19 with TRBJ1-1, with D unresolved. Germline V gene data show CDR1 as LNHDA and CDR2 as SQIVND (reference sequence). Deletions cut 5 bases from V and 1 base from J, with 20 bases between. The CDR3 covers 17 residues.

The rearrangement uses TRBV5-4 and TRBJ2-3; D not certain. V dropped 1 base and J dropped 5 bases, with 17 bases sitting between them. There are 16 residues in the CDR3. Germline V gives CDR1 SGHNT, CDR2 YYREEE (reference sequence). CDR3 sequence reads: CASSLRVRVGEDTQYF. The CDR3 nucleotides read TGTGCCAGCAGCTTGAGAGTACGAGTAGGAGAAGATACGCAGTATTTT.

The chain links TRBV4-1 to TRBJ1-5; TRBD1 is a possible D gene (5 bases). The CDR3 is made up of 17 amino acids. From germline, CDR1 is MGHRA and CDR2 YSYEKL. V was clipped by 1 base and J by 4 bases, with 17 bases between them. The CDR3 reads CASSQGTARGGNQPQHF. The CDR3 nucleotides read TGCGCCAGCAGCCAAGGAACAGCACGGGGGGGGAATCAGCCCCAGCATTTT.

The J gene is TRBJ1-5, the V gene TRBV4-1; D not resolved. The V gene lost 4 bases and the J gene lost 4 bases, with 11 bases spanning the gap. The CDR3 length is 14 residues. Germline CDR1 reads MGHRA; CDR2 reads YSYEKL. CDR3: CASSRPGANQPQHF. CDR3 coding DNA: TGCGCCAGCAGCCGACCGGGAGCGAATCAGCCCCAGCATTTT.

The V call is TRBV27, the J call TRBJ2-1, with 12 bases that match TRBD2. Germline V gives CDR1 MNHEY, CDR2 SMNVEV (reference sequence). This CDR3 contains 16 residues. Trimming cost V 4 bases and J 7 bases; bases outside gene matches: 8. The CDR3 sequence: CASSYGLAGTANEQFF. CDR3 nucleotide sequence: TGTGCCAGCAGTTACGGACTAGCGGGGACGGCTAATGAGCAGTTCTTC.

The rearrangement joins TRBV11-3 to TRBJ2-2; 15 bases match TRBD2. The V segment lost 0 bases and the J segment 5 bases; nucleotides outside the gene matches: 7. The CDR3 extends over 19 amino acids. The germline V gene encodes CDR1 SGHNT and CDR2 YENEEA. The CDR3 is CASSLDTGLAGGVTGELFF. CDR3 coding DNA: TGTGCCAGCAGCTTAGATACGGGACTAGCGGGAGGTGTAACCGGGGAGCTGTTTTTT.

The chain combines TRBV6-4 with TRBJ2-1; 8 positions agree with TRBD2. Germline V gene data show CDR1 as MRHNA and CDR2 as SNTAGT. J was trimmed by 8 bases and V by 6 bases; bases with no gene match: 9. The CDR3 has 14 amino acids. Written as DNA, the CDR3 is TGTGCCAGCAGCCCCGGGGGGGGCCGCGATGAGCAGTTCTTC. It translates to CASSPGGGRDEQFF.

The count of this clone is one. This CDR3 reads CASSIPSGGFLNEQFF. The DNA for the CDR3 is TGTGCCAGTAGTATCCCTAGCGGGGGGTTCCTCAATGAGCAGTTCTTC. The chain is built from TRBV19 and TRBJ2-1, with 11 bases that match TRBD2. Germline assignment: CDR1 LNHDA and CDR2 SQIVND (reference sequence). Trimming at V came to 3 bases and at J to 6 bases, leaving 7 bases not matched to a gene. This CDR3 is 16 amino acids long. Combining the CDR3 with reference TRBV19 and TRBJ2-1 gives the whole variable domain DGGITQSPKYLFRKEGQNVTLSCEQNLNHDAMYWYRQDPGQGLRLIYYSQIVNDFQKGDIAEGYSVSREKKESFPLTVTSAQKNPTAFYLCASSIPSGGFLNEQFFGPGTRLTVL.

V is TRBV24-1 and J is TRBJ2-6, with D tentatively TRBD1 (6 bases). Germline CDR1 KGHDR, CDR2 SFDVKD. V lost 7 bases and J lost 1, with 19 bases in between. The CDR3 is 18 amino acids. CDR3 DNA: TGTGCCACCAGCCACGCCCGGGACACCTTTTCTGGGGCCAACGTCCTGACTTTC. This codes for CATSHARDTFSGANVLTF.

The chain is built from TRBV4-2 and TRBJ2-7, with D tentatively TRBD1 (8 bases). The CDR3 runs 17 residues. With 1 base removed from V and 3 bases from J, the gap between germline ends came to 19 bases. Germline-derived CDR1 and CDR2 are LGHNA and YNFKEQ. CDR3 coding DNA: TGTGCCAGCAGCCAAGGCCAGGGGGCCCCGGGGGGCTACGAGCAGTACTTC. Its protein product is CASSQGQGAPGGYEQYF.

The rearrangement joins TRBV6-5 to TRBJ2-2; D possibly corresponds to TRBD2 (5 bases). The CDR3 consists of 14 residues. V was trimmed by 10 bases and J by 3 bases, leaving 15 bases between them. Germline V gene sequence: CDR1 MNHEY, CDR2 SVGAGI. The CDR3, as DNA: TGTGCCACCGGACTTCTTCTGGACACCGGGGAGCTGTTTTTT. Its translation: CATGLLLDTGELFF.

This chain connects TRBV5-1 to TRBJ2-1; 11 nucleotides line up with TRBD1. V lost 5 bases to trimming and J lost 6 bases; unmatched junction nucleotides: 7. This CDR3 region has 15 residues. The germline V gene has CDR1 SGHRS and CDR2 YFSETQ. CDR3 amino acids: CASSSGQGDPNEQFF. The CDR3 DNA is TGCGCCAGCAGTTCGGGACAGGGGGACCCCAATGAGCAGTTCTTC.

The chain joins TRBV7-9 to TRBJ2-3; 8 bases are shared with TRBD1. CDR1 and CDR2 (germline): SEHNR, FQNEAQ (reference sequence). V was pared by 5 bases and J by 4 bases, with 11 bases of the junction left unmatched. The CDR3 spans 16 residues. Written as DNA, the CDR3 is TGTGCCAGCAGCCGATACTCCTCAGGGGGCTCAGATACGCAGTATTTT. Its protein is CASSRYSSGGSDTQYF.

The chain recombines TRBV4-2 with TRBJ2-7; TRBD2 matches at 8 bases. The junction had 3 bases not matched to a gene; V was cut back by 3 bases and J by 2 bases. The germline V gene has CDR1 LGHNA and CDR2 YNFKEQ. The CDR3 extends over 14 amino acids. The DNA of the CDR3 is TGTGCCAGCAGCCAGCAAGCGGGAGCCTACGAGCAGTACTTC. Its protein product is CASSQQAGAYEQYF.

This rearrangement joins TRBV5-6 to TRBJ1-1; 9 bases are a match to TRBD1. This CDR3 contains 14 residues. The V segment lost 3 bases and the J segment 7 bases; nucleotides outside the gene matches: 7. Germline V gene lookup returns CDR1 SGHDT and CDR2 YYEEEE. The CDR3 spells CASSSGTGLFEAFF. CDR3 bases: TGTGCCAGCAGCTCTGGGACAGGGTTATTTGAAGCTTTCTTT.

CDR3 sequence: CASITIPGHLNYGYTF. In nucleotides, the CDR3 is TGTGCCAGCATTACAATACCGGGACACTTGAACTATGGCTACACCTTC. The genes are TRBV6-4 and TRBJ1-2; TRBD1 is a possible D gene (6 bases). The CDR3 has 16 residues. CDR1 and CDR2 (germline): MRHNA, SNTAGT. Trimming left V 7 bases short and J 2 bases short, with 20 bases between.

CDR3 protein: CSVEDMGQGGREQYF. The CDR3 bases are TGCAGCGTTGAAGATATGGGACAGGGAGGTAGGGAGCAGTACTTC. This sequence joins TRBV29-1 and TRBJ2-7; 9 nucleotides match TRBD1. The ends lost 0 bases at V and 7 bases at J; junction bases unmatched: 10. The CDR3 consists of 15 residues. Germline V gene lookup returns CDR1 SQVTM and CDR2 ANQGSEA.

This chain's CDR3 is CAWRSPQGNDYGYTF. As DNA, the CDR3 is TGTGCCTGGAGGTCCCCACAGGGTAACGACTATGGCTACACCTTC. The V gene is TRBV30, the J gene TRBJ1-2; weak D call: TRBD1 (6 bases). Trimming removed 3 bases at V and 3 bases at J, with 17 bases between. From germline, CDR1 is GTSNPN and CDR2 SVGIG (reference sequence). The CDR3 has 15 residues.

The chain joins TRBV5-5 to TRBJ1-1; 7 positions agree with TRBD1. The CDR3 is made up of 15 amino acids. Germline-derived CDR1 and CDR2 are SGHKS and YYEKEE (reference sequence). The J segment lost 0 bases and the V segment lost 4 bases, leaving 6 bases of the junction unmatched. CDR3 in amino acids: CASSQGQTLNTEAFF. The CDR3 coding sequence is TGTGCCAGCAGCCAGGGACAGACTCTGAACACTGAAGCTTTCTTT.